The entry below describes one T cell receptor beta chain. What it recognizes is unknown. The sample belongs to a study of CD8 T cells in ankylosing spondylitis. Findings and limits, study-wide: Seven to nine highly homologous variants formed a TCR beta motif that appeared characteristic of ankylosing spondylitis blood. There were earlier reports of some motif variants in reactive arthritis synovial fluid and blood. Researchers reportedly found disease-linked clones significantly enriched in matched ankylosing spondylitis synovial fluid.

V gave up 0 bases and J gave up 5 bases; unmatched junction bases: 18. The CDR3 length is 20 residues. Germline V gene lookup returns CDR1 SGHDT and CDR2 YYEEEE. 5'-RACE, quantitative and with molecular barcodes, yielded the TCR beta libraries. TCRdb used MiXCR to reprocess the 5' RACE reads, holding one entry per CDR3 protein. The sample carries 220,000 or so distinct CDR3 sequences, about 10% recorded once. The chain uses TRBV5-6 and TRBJ2-5, with 11 bases aligning to TRBD2. Sequenced sample: blood, either unsorted or a sorted T cell fraction (not recorded which). The sequence was collected from a male donor with ankylosing spondylitis or in good health (not recorded which). CDR3 sequence: CASSLEITTSGGGPTETQYF. CDR3 bases: TGTGCCAGCAGCTTGGAGATCACTACTAGCGGGGGCGGACCTACGGAGACCCAGTACTTC.